This T cell receptor beta chain was identified in a study of T cells in Graves' hyperthyroidism and ophthalmopathy. TCR beta CDR3 region amplification was performed from RNA transcripts. An initial round of RT-PCR targeting the TCR CDR3 relied on the HTBI primer set. TCRdb reprocessed the multiplex PCR reads via MiXCR and lists one record per CDR3 protein. The repertoire includes around 760,000 distinct CDR3 sequences, around 40% of them detected once, and roughly 30% sits in the top ten. In its sample, this clonotype was seen a few times. This CDR3 is 16 amino acids long. V lost 0 bases to trimming and J lost 2 bases; unmatched junction nucleotides: 3. The germline V gene has CDR1 SGHTA and CDR2 FQGNSA.

The TCR sequence derives from a woman in her thirties or forties with Graves' hyperthyroidism. The V and J genes are TRBV7-2 and TRBJ1-5; TRBD1 matches 8 bases. The sequencing input was blood. CDR3 protein: CASSLATGAGNQPQHF. CDR3 DNA sequence: TGTGCCAGCAGCTTAGCGACAGGGGCAGGCAATCAGCCCCAGCATTTT. The full variable domain, its missing parts supplied by reference TRBV7-2 and TRBJ1-5, is GAGVSQSPSNKVTEKGKDVELRCDPISGHTALYWYRQSLGQGLEFLIYFQGNSAPDKSGLPSDRFSAERTGGSVSTLTIQRTQQEDSAVYLCASSLATGAGNQPQHFGDGTRLSIL.